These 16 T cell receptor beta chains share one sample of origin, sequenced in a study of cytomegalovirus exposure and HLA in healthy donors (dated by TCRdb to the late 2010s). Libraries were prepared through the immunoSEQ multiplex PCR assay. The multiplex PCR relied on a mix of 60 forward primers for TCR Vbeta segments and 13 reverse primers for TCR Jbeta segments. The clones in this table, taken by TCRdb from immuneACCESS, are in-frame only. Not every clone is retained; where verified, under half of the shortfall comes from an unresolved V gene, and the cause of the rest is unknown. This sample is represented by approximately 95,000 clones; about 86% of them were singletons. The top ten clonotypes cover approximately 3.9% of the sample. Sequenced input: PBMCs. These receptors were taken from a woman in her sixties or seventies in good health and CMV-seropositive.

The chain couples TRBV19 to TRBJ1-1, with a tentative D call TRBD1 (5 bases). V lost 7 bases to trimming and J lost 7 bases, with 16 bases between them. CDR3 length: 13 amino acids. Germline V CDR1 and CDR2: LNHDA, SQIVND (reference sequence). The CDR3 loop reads CASIDSTGYEAFF. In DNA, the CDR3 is TGTGCCAGTATCGACAGTACTGGCTATGAAGCTTTCTTT.

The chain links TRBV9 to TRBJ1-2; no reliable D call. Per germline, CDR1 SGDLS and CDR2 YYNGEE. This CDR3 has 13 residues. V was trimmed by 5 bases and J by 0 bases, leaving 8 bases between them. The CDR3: CASRATANYGYTF. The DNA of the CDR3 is TGTGCCAGCAGAGCGACGGCTAACTATGGCTACACCTTC.

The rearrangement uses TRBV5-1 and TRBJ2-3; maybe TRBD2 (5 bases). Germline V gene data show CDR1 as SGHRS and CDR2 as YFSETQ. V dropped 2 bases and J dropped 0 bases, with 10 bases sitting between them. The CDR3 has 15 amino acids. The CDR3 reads CASSFVGGSTDTQYF. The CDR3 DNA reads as TGCGCCAGCAGCTTTGTAGGCGGGAGCACAGATACGCAGTATTTT. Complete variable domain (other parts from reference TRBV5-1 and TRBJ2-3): KAGVTQTPRYLIKTRGQQVTLSCSPISGHRSVSWYQQTPGQGLQFLFEYFSETQRNKGNFPGRFSGRQFSNSRSEMNVSTLELGDSALYLCASSFVGGSTDTQYFGPGTRLTVL.

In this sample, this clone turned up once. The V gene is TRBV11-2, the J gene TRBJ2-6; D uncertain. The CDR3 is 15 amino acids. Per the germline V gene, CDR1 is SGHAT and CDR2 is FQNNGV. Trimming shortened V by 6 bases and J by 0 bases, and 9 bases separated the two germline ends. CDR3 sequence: CASRAPLSGANVLTF. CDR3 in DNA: TGTGCCAGCAGGGCACCCCTCTCTGGGGCCAACGTCCTGACTTTC.

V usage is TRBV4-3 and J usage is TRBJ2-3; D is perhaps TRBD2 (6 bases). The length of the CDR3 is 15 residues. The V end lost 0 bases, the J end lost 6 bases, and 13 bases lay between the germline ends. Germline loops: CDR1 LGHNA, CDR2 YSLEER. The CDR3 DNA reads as TGCGCCAGCAGCCAAGACGGTCTCCGGGGGGATACGCAGTATTTT. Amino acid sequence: CASSQDGLRGDTQYF.

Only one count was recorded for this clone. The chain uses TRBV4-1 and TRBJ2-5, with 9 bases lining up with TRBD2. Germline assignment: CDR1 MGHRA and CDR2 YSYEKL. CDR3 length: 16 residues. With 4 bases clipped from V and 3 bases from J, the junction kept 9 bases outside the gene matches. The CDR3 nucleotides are TGCGCCAGCAGCCCCCCCCGGACTAGCGAGAAAGAGACCCAGTACTTC. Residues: CASSPPRTSEKETQYF.

The CDR3 sequence: CASSEELAGGGPYYEQYF. The CDR3 DNA reads TGTGCCAGCAGTGAAGAACTAGCGGGAGGGGGCCCCTACTACGAGCAGTACTTC. The rearrangement joins TRBV6-1 to TRBJ2-7; 13 bases line up with TRBD2. CDR3 length: 18 residues. The germline V gene has CDR1 MNHNS and CDR2 SASEGT. J lost 3 bases, V lost 1 base, and 9 bases had no gene match.

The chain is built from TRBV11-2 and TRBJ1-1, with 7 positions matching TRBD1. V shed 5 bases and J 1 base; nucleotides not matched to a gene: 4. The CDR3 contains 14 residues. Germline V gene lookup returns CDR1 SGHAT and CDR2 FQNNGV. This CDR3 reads CASSVTGENTEAFF. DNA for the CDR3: TGTGCCAGCAGCGTTACAGGGGAGAACACTGAAGCTTTCTTT.

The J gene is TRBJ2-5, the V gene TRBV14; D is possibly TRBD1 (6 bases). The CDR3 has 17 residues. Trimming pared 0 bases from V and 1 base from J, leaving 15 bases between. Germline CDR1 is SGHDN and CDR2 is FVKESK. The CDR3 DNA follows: TGTGCCAGCAGCCAAGATTGGGGGCCAGGGCCCCAAGAGACCCAGTACTTC. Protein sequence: CASSQDWGPGPQETQYF. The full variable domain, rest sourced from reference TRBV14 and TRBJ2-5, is EAGVTQFPSHSVIEKGQTVTLRCDPISGHDNLYWYRRVMGKEIKFLLHFVKESKQDESGMPNNRFLAERTGGTYSTLKVQPAELEDSGVYFCASSQDWGPGPQETQYFGPGTRLLVL.

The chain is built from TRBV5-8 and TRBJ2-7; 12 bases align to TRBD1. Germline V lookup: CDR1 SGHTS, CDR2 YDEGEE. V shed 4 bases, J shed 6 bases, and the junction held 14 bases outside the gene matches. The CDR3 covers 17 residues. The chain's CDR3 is CASSAPGTGGAKGEQYF. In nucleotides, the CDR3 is TGTGCCAGCAGCGCACCCGGGACAGGGGGCGCGAAGGGCGAGCAGTACTTC.

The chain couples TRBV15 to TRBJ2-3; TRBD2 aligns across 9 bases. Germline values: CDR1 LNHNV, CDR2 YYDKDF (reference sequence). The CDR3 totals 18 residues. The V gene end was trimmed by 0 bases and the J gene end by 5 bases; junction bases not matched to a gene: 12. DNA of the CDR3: TGTGCCACCAGCAGAGATAGGGGAATAGCGGGAGTAAGAGATACGCAGTATTTT. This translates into CATSRDRGIAGVRDTQYF.

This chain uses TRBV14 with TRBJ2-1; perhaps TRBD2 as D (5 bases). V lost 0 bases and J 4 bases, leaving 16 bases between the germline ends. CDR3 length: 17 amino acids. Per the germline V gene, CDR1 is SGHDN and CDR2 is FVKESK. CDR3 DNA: TGTGCCAGCAGCCAAGATCTTTACAGCGGAGTATACAATGAGCAGTTCTTC. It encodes CASSQDLYSGVYNEQFF.

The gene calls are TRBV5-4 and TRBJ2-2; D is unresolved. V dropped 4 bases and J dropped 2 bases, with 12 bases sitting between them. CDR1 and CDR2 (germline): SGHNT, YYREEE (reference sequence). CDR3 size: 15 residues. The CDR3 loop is CASSPRQENTGELFF. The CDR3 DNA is TGTGCCAGCAGCCCCCGGCAGGAAAACACCGGGGAGCTGTTTTTT.

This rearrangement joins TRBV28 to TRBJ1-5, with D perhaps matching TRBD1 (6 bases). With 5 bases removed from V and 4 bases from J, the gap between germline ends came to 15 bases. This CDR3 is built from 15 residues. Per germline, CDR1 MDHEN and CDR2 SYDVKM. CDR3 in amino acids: CASSSPRGWNQPQHF. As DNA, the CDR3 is TGTGCCAGCAGTAGCCCCAGGGGCTGGAATCAGCCCCAGCATTTT.

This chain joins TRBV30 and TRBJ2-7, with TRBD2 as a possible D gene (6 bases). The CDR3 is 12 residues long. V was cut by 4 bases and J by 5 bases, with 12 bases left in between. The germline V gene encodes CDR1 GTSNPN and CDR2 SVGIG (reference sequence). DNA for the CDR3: TGTGCCTGGAACCGACTAGAGGACGAGCAGTACTTC. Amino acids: CAWNRLEDEQYF.

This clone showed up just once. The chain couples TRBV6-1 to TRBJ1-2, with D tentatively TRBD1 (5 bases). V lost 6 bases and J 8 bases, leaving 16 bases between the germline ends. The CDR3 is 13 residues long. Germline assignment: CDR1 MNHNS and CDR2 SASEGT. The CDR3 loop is CASRKDGGNGYTF. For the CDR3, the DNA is TGTGCCAGCAGGAAGGACGGGGGAAACGGCTACACCTTC.